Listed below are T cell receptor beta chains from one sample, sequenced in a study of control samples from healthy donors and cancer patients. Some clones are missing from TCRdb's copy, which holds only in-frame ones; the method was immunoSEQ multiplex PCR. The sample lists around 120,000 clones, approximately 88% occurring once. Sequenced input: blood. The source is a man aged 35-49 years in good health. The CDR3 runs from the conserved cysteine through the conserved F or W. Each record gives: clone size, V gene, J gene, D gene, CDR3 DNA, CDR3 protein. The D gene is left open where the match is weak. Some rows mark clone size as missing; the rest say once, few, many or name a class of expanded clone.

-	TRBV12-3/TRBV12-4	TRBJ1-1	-	TGTGCCAGCAGTTTTTCAGAGAACACTGAAGCTTTCTTT	CASSFSENTEAFF
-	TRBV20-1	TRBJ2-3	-	TGCAGTGCTAGTCCACAGGGCACAGATACGCAGTATTTT	CSASPQGTDTQYF
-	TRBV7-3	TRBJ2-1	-	TGTGCCAGCAGCTTAGACGGGGGTCGGTCCGATGCTGAGCAGTTCTTC	CASSLDGGRSDAEQFF
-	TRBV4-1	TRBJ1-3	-	TGCGCCAGCAGCCAAGAGAGATATTTT	CASSQERYF
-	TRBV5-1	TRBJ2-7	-	TGCGCCAGCAGCCCCCGGGACCACACCTACGAGCAGTACTTC	CASSPRDHTYEQYF
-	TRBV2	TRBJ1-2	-	TGTGCCAGCAGTGACAGGGAGTGGTGGTATGGCTACACCTTC	CASSDREWWYGYTF
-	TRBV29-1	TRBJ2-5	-	TGCAGCGTTGAAGTCGCGGCAAGCCAGTACTTC	CSVEVAASQYF
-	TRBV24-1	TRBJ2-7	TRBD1	TGTGCCACCAGTGACGCCGGGACAGGGTTCGACGAGCAGTACTTC	CATSDAGTGFDEQYF
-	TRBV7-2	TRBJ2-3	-	TGTGCCAGCAGCTTCTCAGTACTTAGCACAGATACGCAGTATTTT	CASSFSVLSTDTQYF
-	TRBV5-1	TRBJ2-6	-	TGCGCCAGCAGGGTGGTGCAGGCTGGGGCCAACGTCCTGACTTTC	CASRVVQAGANVLTF
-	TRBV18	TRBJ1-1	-	TGTGCCAGCTCACCAAACAGTCAGAACACTGAAGCTTTCTTT	CASSPNSQNTEAFF
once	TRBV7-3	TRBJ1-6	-	TGTGCCAGCAGCCCGGTTGGGGGCACGGGGGCACCCCTCCACTTT	CASSPVGGTGAPLHF
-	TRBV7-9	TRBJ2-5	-	TGTGCCAGCAGCCGAGGACGGGACGGAGAGACCCAGTACTTC	CASSRGRDGETQYF
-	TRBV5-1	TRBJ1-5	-	TGCGCCAGCAGCAAAATGACGGATCAGCCCCAGCATTTT	CASSKMTDQPQHF
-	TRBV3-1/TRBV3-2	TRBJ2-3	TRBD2	TGTGCCAGCAGCGTTAGCGGGGCCACAGATACGCAGTATTTT	CASSVSGATDTQYF
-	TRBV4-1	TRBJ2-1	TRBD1	TGCGCCAGCAGCCAGGAAGAGGGGGCCCGTTCAAATGAGCAGTTCTTC	CASSQEEGARSNEQFF
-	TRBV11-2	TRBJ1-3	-	TGTGCCAGCAGCTTACGACAGACCTCTGGAAACACCATATATTTT	CASSLRQTSGNTIYF
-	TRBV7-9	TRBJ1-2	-	TGTGCCAGCAGCTTAGGGGATTACAAGGCCGTAGTGTATGGCTACACCTTC	CASSLGDYKAVVYGYTF
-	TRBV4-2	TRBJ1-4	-	TGTGCCAGCAGCCAAGTGACCGGGAATGAAAAACTGTTTTTT	CASSQVTGNEKLFF
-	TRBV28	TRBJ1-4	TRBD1	TGTGCCAGCAGATACGGGACAGGGAATGAAAAACTGTTTTTT	CASRYGTGNEKLFF
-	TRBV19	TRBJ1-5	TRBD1	TGTGCCAGTAGCGGACAGGATGCTAGACAGCCCCAGCATTTT	CASSGQDARQPQHF
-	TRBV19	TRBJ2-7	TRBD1	TGTGCCAGTAGGTTCCGACAGGGGCTTGGGTACGAGCAGTACTTC	CASRFRQGLGYEQYF
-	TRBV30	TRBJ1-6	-	TGTGCCTGGATCGAATACCCCGCCAACCTCCACTTT	CAWIEYPANLHF
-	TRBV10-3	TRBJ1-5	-	TGTGCCATCAGTGAGTCGGAGCAGAATAATCAGCCCCAGCATTTT	CAISESEQNNQPQHF
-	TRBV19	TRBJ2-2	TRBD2	TGTGCCAGTTCTATACTAGCGGGGGGGTACACCGGGGAGCTGTTTTTT	CASSILAGGYTGELFF
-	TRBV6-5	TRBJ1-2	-	TGTGCCAGCGAAACTAACTATGGCTACACCTTC	CASETNYGYTF